This TCR beta chain was captured by sequencing in a study of T cells after yellow fever vaccination. UMIs were added to TCR cDNA along with a universal primer site when it was made by 5'RACE template switching. Via MiXCR, TCRdb re-called the 5' RACE reads, giving one row per CDR3 protein. The repertoire holds about 310,000 distinct CDR3 sequences, with around 4% as singletons. This clonotype came up a few times. The antigen is undetermined. Germline CDR1 SGHNT, CDR2 YYREEE (reference sequence). The CDR3 loop spans 16 amino acids. Trimming took 4 bases from V and 4 from J; bases not matched to a gene: 3. Study-wide points: Just a small share of clonotypes turned up in the CD4 compartment as well as the CD8 compartment. Weaker, the secondary response had a peak occurring faster, on day 5 versus 15. Reappearance after the booster was seen for most primary-vaccination clones, at about 95% CD4 and 88% CD8.

The chain couples TRBV5-4 to TRBJ2-3, with TRBD2 matching over 16 bases. Sequences were derived from PBMCs, sampled on the day of the yellow fever booster vaccination. This TCR derives from a young man who received the YFV17D yellow fever vaccine. CDR3 sequence (DNA): TGTGCCAGCAGCCGGGGACTAGCGGGGGGGGCAGATACGCAGTATTTT. Protein: CASSRGLAGGADTQYF.